Listed below are T cell receptor beta chains from one sample, sequenced in a study of T cell changes during pregnancy in multiple sclerosis. Sequencing was performed with immunoSEQ multiplex PCR; in TCRdb, only in-frame clones are kept and a portion is missing. The sample lists about 80,000 clones, about 90% occurring once. Source: peripheral blood, taken before pregnancy. The receptors were gathered from a female donor with multiple sclerosis, enrolled in a pregnancy study. The CDR3 runs from the conserved cysteine through the conserved F or W. A D gene is named only where the DNA matches it firmly. Part of the rows lack a size; the others show once, few, many or a class for expanded clones.

d_call: TRBD1
v_call: TRBV5-1
j_call: TRBJ2-2
clone_size: -
cdr3_aa: CASSNTGGETGELFF
cdr3_nt: TGCGCCAGCAGCAACACAGGGGGCGAAACCGGGGAGCTGTTTTTT

d_call: TRBD1
v_call: TRBV9
j_call: TRBJ1-2
clone_size: -
cdr3_aa: CASSPQPLDRVRGYTF
cdr3_nt: TGTGCCAGCAGCCCACAACCCCTCGACAGGGTGCGAGGCTACACCTTC

d_call: TRBD1
v_call: TRBV19
j_call: TRBJ2-7
clone_size: -
cdr3_aa: CASRAGTGPYEQYF
cdr3_nt: TGTGCCAGTAGGGCCGGGACAGGCCCCTACGAGCAGTACTTC

d_call: TRBD1
v_call: TRBV9
j_call: TRBJ1-4
clone_size: -
cdr3_aa: CASSTSSGQFNEKLFF
cdr3_nt: TGTGCCAGCAGCACCTCCTCGGGACAGTTCAATGAAAAACTGTTTTTT

d_call: -
v_call: TRBV5-1
j_call: TRBJ1-2
clone_size: -
cdr3_aa: CASSSGANYGYTF
cdr3_nt: TGCGCCAGCAGTTCAGGGGCGAACTATGGCTACACCTTC

d_call: -
v_call: TRBV19
j_call: TRBJ2-7
clone_size: -
cdr3_aa: CASRQGHYEQYF
cdr3_nt: TGTGCCAGTAGACAGGGCCACTACGAGCAGTACTTC

d_call: TRBD1
v_call: TRBV6-4
j_call: TRBJ1-1
clone_size: -
cdr3_aa: CASSPQGAENTEAFF
cdr3_nt: TGTGCCAGCAGCCCCCAGGGGGCGGAGAACACTGAAGCTTTCTTT

d_call: -
v_call: TRBV7-6
j_call: TRBJ1-1
clone_size: -
cdr3_aa: CASSLTENTEAFF
cdr3_nt: TGTGCCAGCAGCTTAACAGAGAACACTGAAGCTTTCTTT

d_call: -
v_call: TRBV11-2
j_call: TRBJ2-1
clone_size: -
cdr3_aa: CASLRGINEQFF
cdr3_nt: TGTGCCAGCCTCAGGGGAATCAATGAGCAGTTCTTC

d_call: TRBD1
v_call: TRBV7-2
j_call: TRBJ2-1
clone_size: -
cdr3_aa: CASSETGDEQFF
cdr3_nt: TGTGCCAGCAGCGAAACAGGGGATGAGCAGTTCTTC

d_call: -
v_call: TRBV14
j_call: TRBJ1-2
clone_size: -
cdr3_aa: CASSQQASNYGYTF
cdr3_nt: TGTGCCAGCAGCCAACAAGCTTCCAACTATGGCTACACCTTC

d_call: -
v_call: TRBV6-5
j_call: TRBJ2-1
clone_size: -
cdr3_aa: CASSFINEQFF
cdr3_nt: TGTGCCAGCAGTTTTATCAATGAGCAGTTCTTC

d_call: -
v_call: TRBV30
j_call: TRBJ1-3
clone_size: -
cdr3_aa: CAWSLTRSGNTIYF
cdr3_nt: TGTGCCTGGAGTCTGACTCGGTCTGGAAACACCATATATTTT

d_call: TRBD2
v_call: TRBV19
j_call: TRBJ2-1
clone_size: -
cdr3_aa: CASSSTGTGLNEQFF
cdr3_nt: TGTGCCAGTAGTTCTACCGGGACGGGACTAAATGAGCAGTTCTTC

d_call: -
v_call: TRBV2
j_call: TRBJ1-2
clone_size: many
cdr3_aa: CASSEWAGANYGYTF
cdr3_nt: TGTGCCAGCAGTGAATGGGCAGGGGCGAACTATGGCTACACCTTC

d_call: -
v_call: TRBV9
j_call: TRBJ1-2
clone_size: -
cdr3_aa: CASSVGSGYTF
cdr3_nt: TGTGCCAGCAGCGTAGGGAGCGGCTACACCTTC

d_call: -
v_call: TRBV12-5
j_call: TRBJ1-5
clone_size: -
cdr3_aa: CASGLGSNQPQHF
cdr3_nt: TGTGCTAGTGGTTTGGGCAGTAATCAGCCCCAGCATTTT

d_call: -
v_call: TRBV29-1
j_call: TRBJ1-4
clone_size: -
cdr3_aa: CSVATRPPMGGNEKLFF
cdr3_nt: TGCAGCGTTGCAACGCGCCCCCCGATGGGAGGTAATGAAAAACTGTTTTTT

d_call: -
v_call: TRBV30
j_call: TRBJ1-1
clone_size: -
cdr3_aa: CAWRGRQVEEAFF
cdr3_nt: TGTGCCTGGAGAGGGAGGCAGGTGGAGGAAGCTTTCTTT

d_call: TRBD2
v_call: TRBV4-1
j_call: TRBJ2-1
clone_size: -
cdr3_aa: CASSFVLAGDYNEQFF
cdr3_nt: TGCGCCAGCTCCTTTGTTCTAGCGGGGGATTACAATGAGCAGTTCTTC

d_call: -
v_call: TRBV4-1
j_call: TRBJ2-7
clone_size: -
cdr3_aa: CASSQGQVGSYEQYF
cdr3_nt: TGCGCCAGCAGCCAAGGACAGGTCGGATCCTACGAGCAGTACTTC

d_call: TRBD2
v_call: TRBV5-4
j_call: TRBJ2-7
clone_size: -
cdr3_aa: CASRAGLAGSYEQYF
cdr3_nt: TGTGCCAGCAGAGCGGGACTAGCGGGTTCCTACGAGCAGTACTTC

d_call: TRBD1
v_call: TRBV4-2
j_call: TRBJ1-5
clone_size: -
cdr3_aa: CASSQDLDPGGQPQHF
cdr3_nt: TGTGCCAGCAGCCAAGACCTGGACCCAGGGGGTCAGCCCCAGCATTTT

d_call: TRBD1
v_call: TRBV10-3
j_call: TRBJ2-6
clone_size: once
cdr3_aa: CAIPGQASSGANVLTF
cdr3_nt: TGTGCCATACCGGGACAGGCCTCCTCTGGGGCCAACGTCCTGACTTTC

d_call: -
v_call: TRBV11-2
j_call: TRBJ2-1
clone_size: -
cdr3_aa: CASTGGGVYNEQFF
cdr3_nt: TGTGCCAGTACCGGTGGCGGGGTCTACAATGAGCAGTTCTTC

d_call: -
v_call: TRBV6-1
j_call: TRBJ1-2
clone_size: -
cdr3_aa: CASSEGQGNGYTF
cdr3_nt: TGTGCCAGCAGTGAAGGGCAGGGGAATGGCTACACCTTC

d_call: -
v_call: TRBV13
j_call: TRBJ2-1
clone_size: -
cdr3_aa: CASSLGQGPNEQFF
cdr3_nt: TGTGCCAGCAGCTTAGGTCAGGGTCCCAATGAGCAGTTCTTC

d_call: -
v_call: TRBV7-2
j_call: TRBJ2-5
clone_size: -
cdr3_aa: CASSLEFWGRGSQETQYF
cdr3_nt: TGTGCCAGCAGCTTAGAGTTCTGGGGGCGGGGGTCCCAAGAGACCCAGTACTTC

d_call: TRBD1
v_call: TRBV6-5
j_call: TRBJ2-5
clone_size: -
cdr3_aa: CASSQYRGRETQYF
cdr3_nt: TGTGCCAGCAGTCAATACAGGGGGCGAGAGACCCAGTACTTC

d_call: TRBD1
v_call: TRBV5-5
j_call: TRBJ1-5
clone_size: -
cdr3_aa: CASSLDGQGAVGGNQPQHF
cdr3_nt: TGTGCCAGCAGCTTGGATGGACAGGGGGCGGTTGGGGGCAATCAGCCCCAGCATTTT

d_call: -
v_call: TRBV30
j_call: TRBJ1-5
clone_size: -
cdr3_aa: CAWSERGNQPQHF
cdr3_nt: TGTGCCTGGAGTGAGAGGGGGAATCAGCCCCAGCATTTT

d_call: -
v_call: TRBV5-6
j_call: TRBJ2-5
clone_size: -
cdr3_aa: CASSLGSLQETQYF
cdr3_nt: TGTGCCAGCAGCTTGGGTAGCCTTCAAGAGACCCAGTACTTC